This T cell receptor beta chain was identified during a study of blood T cell repertoires in COVID-19. Looking at the study overall: Sites in the United States, Italy and Spain provided acute and convalescent COVID-19 samples. PBMCs, B-cell-depleted T cells, or T cells were the source of the cDNA or gDNA that made up the material.

The CDR3 length is 16 residues. Trimming took off 2 bases at V and 0 bases at J, with 12 bases between the two ends. Per the germline V gene, CDR1 is SGHTA and CDR2 is FQGTGA. As processed by the authors: Estimation of nucleated cell counts relied on the amplification of reference gene primers. Sequenced by immunoSEQ multiplex PCR; TCRdb stores in-frame clones only, minus some. The V and J calls and the clone size are those of that table, but D and trimming were determined from the DNA. Of about 90,000 clones detected, approximately 77% appear once; the ten largest clones hold roughly 9.8%. The sample comprised peripheral blood. The V gene is TRBV7-3, the J gene TRBJ2-3; the D gene is possibly TRBD2 (6 bases). This TCR derives from a woman of 80 years or more with acute or convalescent COVID-19. DNA for the CDR3: TGTGCCAGCAGCTTATTGCGGGGTAGTAGCACAGATACGCAGTATTTT. Its protein is CASSLLRGSSTDTQYF.